These 9 T cell receptor beta chains originate from one sample sequenced in a study of OX40 agonist ivuxolimab in advanced cancers. Profiled with immunoSEQ multiplex PCR; TCRdb holds only in-frame clones, not every one. The sample holds roughly 60,000 clones; about 94% are singletons and the top ten take roughly 19%. The specimen comprised CD4+ or CD8+ T cells sorted from blood, sampled in a trial of the OX40 agonist ivuxolimab. These receptor sequences come from an adult with an advanced solid tumor such as melanoma, head and neck, liver or kidney cancer.

The chain links TRBV7-6 to TRBJ2-3, with 11 positions matching TRBD2. The CDR3 has 16 amino acids. The germline gives CDR1 SGHVS, CDR2 FNYEAQ. After removal of 8 bases from V and 6 bases from J, the junction contained 13 bases not matched to a gene. The CDR3 coding sequence is TGTGCCAGCGGAACTAGCGGGAGCATAGTCAGGGATACGCAGTATTTT. It translates to CASGTSGSIVRDTQYF.

The chain carries TRBV5-5 and TRBJ1-2; a weak D match, TRBD1 (5 bases). CDR3 size: 17 residues. V lost 1 base, J lost 7 bases, and 23 bases lay in between. Germline CDR1 is SGHKS and CDR2 is YYEKEE (reference sequence). The CDR3 loop reads CASSLRPGRQEGFGYTF. Here the CDR3 DNA reads TGTGCCAGCAGCTTGAGGCCGGGACGCCAAGAGGGGTTTGGCTACACCTTC.

The rearrangement links TRBV9 to TRBJ2-1, with D possibly being TRBD2 (6 bases). CDR3 length: 16 residues. With 4 bases removed from V and 10 bases from J, the gap between germline ends came to 24 bases. Germline lookup yields CDR1 SGDLS and CDR2 YYNGEE. The CDR3 reads CASSPPGVAASREQFF. The CDR3 coding sequence is TGTGCCAGCAGCCCCCCGGGGGTAGCGGCCTCGCGGGAGCAGTTCTTC.

This clone was detected only once. The rearrangement uses TRBV29-1 and TRBJ1-1, with D hard to call. Deletions cut 4 bases from V and 11 bases from J, with 17 bases between. CDR1 and CDR2 from the germline V gene are SQVTM and ANQGSEA. CDR3 length: 12 residues. The CDR3 bases are TGCAGCGTTGTCCGGGTGGAATTAGTCGCTTTCTTT. Its protein product is CSVVRVELVAFF. The whole variable domain, filled in from reference TRBV29-1 and TRBJ1-1, reads SAVISQKPSRDICQRGTSLTIQCQVDSQVTMMFWYRQQPGQSLTLIATANQGSEATYESGFVIDKFPISRPNLTFSTLTVSNMSPEDSSIYLCSVVRVELVAFFGQGTRLTVV.

V is TRBV6-6 and J is TRBJ2-2; a possible D gene is TRBD1 (6 bases). CDR3 length equals 15 residues. In germline, CDR1 is MNHNY, CDR2 SVGAGI (reference sequence). Between the trimmed V and J ends, which lost 6 bases and 4 bases, there was a span of 15 bases. This chain's CDR3 is CASSGPGHLTGELFF. CDR3 DNA: TGTGCCAGCAGCGGTCCGGGACATCTCACCGGGGAGCTGTTTTTT.

V and J are TRBV9 and TRBJ2-5, with D unresolved. This CDR3 comprises 14 residues. CDR1 is SGDLS and CDR2 is YYNGEE in the germline V gene. Deletions cut 1 base from V and 0 bases from J, with 7 bases between. For the CDR3, the DNA is TGTGCCAGCAGCGTAAATCTGTACCAAGAGACCCAGTACTTC. It yields the protein CASSVNLYQETQYF.

This clone appeared a single time. The CDR3: CASSLGTLNTDTQYF. The CDR3 bases are TGTGCCAGCAGTTTAGGCACCTTAAACACAGATACGCAGTATTTT. The chain combines TRBV28 with TRBJ2-3; no definite D call. Germline values: CDR1 MDHEN, CDR2 SYDVKM. The CDR3 contains 15 residues. Trimming took off 2 bases at V and 2 bases at J, with 11 bases between the two ends.

The V and J genes are TRBV9 and TRBJ2-3; 10 nucleotides line up with TRBD1. CDR3 length: 16 residues. Germline V lookup: CDR1 SGDLS, CDR2 YYNGEE. V shed 4 bases, J shed 6 bases, and the junction held 11 bases outside the gene matches. The CDR3 sequence: CASSPDRQGALDTQYF. As DNA, the CDR3 is TGTGCCAGCAGCCCTGACCGACAGGGGGCTTTGGATACGCAGTATTTT.

The J gene is TRBJ2-2, the V gene TRBV7-9, with 7 positions matching TRBD2. The V gene end was trimmed by 5 bases and the J gene end by 6 bases; junction bases not matched to a gene: 9. The CDR3 is 15 residues long. Germline CDR1 reads SEHNR; CDR2 reads FQNEAQ (reference sequence). Written as DNA, the CDR3 is TGTGCCAGCAGCGCCGTAGCGGGCCCGCCCGGGGAGCTGTTTTTT. Protein: CASSAVAGPPGELFF.